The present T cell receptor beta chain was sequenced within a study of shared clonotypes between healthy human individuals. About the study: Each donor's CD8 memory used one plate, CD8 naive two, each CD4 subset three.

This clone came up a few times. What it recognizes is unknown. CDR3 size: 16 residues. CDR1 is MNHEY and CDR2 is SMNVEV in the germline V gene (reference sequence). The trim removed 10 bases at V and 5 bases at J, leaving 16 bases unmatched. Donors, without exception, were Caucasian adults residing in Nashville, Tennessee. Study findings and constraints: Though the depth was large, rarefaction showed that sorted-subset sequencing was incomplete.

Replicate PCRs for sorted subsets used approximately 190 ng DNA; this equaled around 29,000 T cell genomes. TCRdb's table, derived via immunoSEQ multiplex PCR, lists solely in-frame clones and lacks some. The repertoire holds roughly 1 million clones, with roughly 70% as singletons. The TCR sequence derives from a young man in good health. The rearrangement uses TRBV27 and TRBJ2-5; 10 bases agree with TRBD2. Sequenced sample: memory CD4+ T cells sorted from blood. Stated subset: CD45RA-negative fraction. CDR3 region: CANNQIRTSGGETQYF. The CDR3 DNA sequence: TGTGCCAACAATCAAATCCGGACTAGCGGAGGGGAGACCCAGTACTTC.